A selection of T cell receptor beta chains follows, all from one sample in a study of blood T cell repertoires in COVID-19. TCRdb's copy holds only in-frame clones and misses some; the assay was immunoSEQ multiplex PCR. This table has 70,000 to 90,000 clones, around 87% appearing once. The specimen sequenced was peripheral blood. The receptors here all came from an elderly man with active or convalescent COVID-19. The CDR3 runs from the conserved cysteine through the conserved F or W. Fields, in order: CDR3 DNA, CDR3 protein, J gene, V gene, D gene, clone size. A D gene is named only where the DNA matches it firmly. The size of a clone is reported for some rows only, either as once, few or many, or as a class for expanded clones.

DNA: TGTGCCAGCAGCGTAGTTAGCTTCGGGGAGCTGTTTTTT; CDR3: CASSVVSFGELFF; J: TRBJ2-2; V: TRBV9; D: NA; size: NA
DNA: TGTGCCAGCAGCCTTTTAGCGGGGGATAAAAACATTCAGTACTTC; CDR3: CASSLLAGDKNIQYF; J: TRBJ2-4; V: TRBV3-1/TRBV3-2; D: TRBD2; size: NA
DNA: TGTGCCAGCAAGGGTACTGCTAGCGGGGGTGCCGGGGAGCTGTTTTTT; CDR3: CASKGTASGGAGELFF; J: TRBJ2-2; V: TRBV7-2; D: TRBD2; size: NA
DNA: TGTGCCAGCAGCTTGGCCCTAGTAGCGGGAGGCTACAATGAGCAGTTCTTC; CDR3: CASSLALVAGGYNEQFF; J: TRBJ2-1; V: TRBV5-4; D: TRBD2; size: few
DNA: TGTGCCAGCAGCTTGTACGAGGGAGGAGATACGTTTTTT; CDR3: CASSLYEGGDTFF; J: TRBJ1-4; V: TRBV5-4; D: NA; size: once
DNA: TGTGCCAGCAGCATTGGACTAGCGGGAGATACGCAGTATTTT; CDR3: CASSIGLAGDTQYF; J: TRBJ2-3; V: TRBV7-3; D: TRBD2; size: NA
DNA: TGTGCCAGCAGCTTGTCATGGGGGCCCAACACAAATCAGCCCCAGCATTTT; CDR3: CASSLSWGPNTNQPQHF; J: TRBJ1-5; V: TRBV5-8; D: NA; size: NA
DNA: TGTGCCAGCAGCTTGCCGGGGCAGCCCCAGCATTTT; CDR3: CASSLPGQPQHF; J: TRBJ1-5; V: TRBV5-8; D: NA; size: NA
DNA: TGTGCCAGTAGTAGTGGGGACAGGGTTTATCAGCCCCAGCATTTT; CDR3: CASSSGDRVYQPQHF; J: TRBJ1-5; V: TRBV19; D: TRBD1; size: NA
DNA: TGTGCCAGCTCACCAAGCGTGGTGACGAACACCGGGGAGCTGTTTTTT; CDR3: CASSPSVVTNTGELFF; J: TRBJ2-2; V: TRBV18; D: NA; size: NA
DNA: TGCAGCGGGCAGTTCGGGAACAATGAGCAGTTCTTC; CDR3: CSGQFGNNEQFF; J: TRBJ2-1; V: TRBV29-1; D: NA; size: NA
DNA: TGTGCCAGTAGTATAGAAGGAACAGGCAATGAGCAGTTCTTC; CDR3: CASSIEGTGNEQFF; J: TRBJ2-1; V: TRBV19; D: NA; size: few
DNA: TGTGCCAGTAGTGACGGACTAGCGATTACCGGGGAGCTGTTTTTT; CDR3: CASSDGLAITGELFF; J: TRBJ2-2; V: TRBV19; D: TRBD2; size: few
DNA: TGTGCCAGCTCAGGACAGACCTCTGGAAACACCATATATTTT; CDR3: CASSGQTSGNTIYF; J: TRBJ1-3; V: TRBV18; D: NA; size: NA
DNA: TGTGCCAGCATAGCCGGGGGTTCGTGGTATTTT; CDR3: CASIAGGSWYF; J: TRBJ2-3; V: TRBV6-5; D: NA; size: NA
DNA: TGCAGCGTCACACTGGGGGGTTATAACACTGAAGCTTTCTTT; CDR3: CSVTLGGYNTEAFF; J: TRBJ1-1; V: TRBV29-1; D: NA; size: NA
DNA: TGTGCCAGCAGGGCGGACTATAATTCACCCCTCCACTTT; CDR3: CASRADYNSPLHF; J: TRBJ1-6; V: TRBV12-3/TRBV12-4; D: NA; size: once
DNA: TGTGCCAGCAGCTTAGGTGGACTAGCGGGCCTACGCACAGATACGCAGTATTTT; CDR3: CASSLGGLAGLRTDTQYF; J: TRBJ2-3; V: TRBV7-2; D: TRBD2; size: NA
DNA: TGCGCCAGCAGCTTTTCCGTACAAGAGACCCAGTACTTC; CDR3: CASSFSVQETQYF; J: TRBJ2-5; V: TRBV5-1; D: NA; size: once
DNA: TGCGCCAGCAGCCAACCGGGACAGGGAAACACCGGGGAGCTGTTTTTT; CDR3: CASSQPGQGNTGELFF; J: TRBJ2-2; V: TRBV4-1; D: TRBD1; size: NA
DNA: TGTGCCAGCTCACCACCGGGACAGTATGAAGCTTTCTTT; CDR3: CASSPPGQYEAFF; J: TRBJ1-1; V: TRBV18; D: TRBD1; size: NA
DNA: TGCGCCAGTCGGCCAGGTGGTTGGCAGCCCCAGCATTTT; CDR3: CASRPGGWQPQHF; J: TRBJ1-5; V: TRBV10-1; D: NA; size: few
DNA: TGTGCCAGCAGCCCGCAGCGGGGGGGCACAGATACGCAGTATTTT; CDR3: CASSPQRGGTDTQYF; J: TRBJ2-3; V: TRBV7-2; D: TRBD2; size: NA
DNA: TGTGCCAGTAGCCCCCGGGGGAATTTGGGGGCTGGAAACACCATATATTTT; CDR3: CASSPRGNLGAGNTIYF; J: TRBJ1-3; V: TRBV19; D: NA; size: NA
DNA: TGTGCCAGCACCCACCAGGGAGGCACTGAAGCTTTCTTT; CDR3: CASTHQGGTEAFF; J: TRBJ1-1; V: TRBV6-5; D: NA; size: NA
DNA: TGTGCCAGCAGTGAAGGGTCTCCGCGGAATTCACCCCTCCACTTT; CDR3: CASSEGSPRNSPLHF; J: TRBJ1-6; V: TRBV6-1; D: NA; size: NA
DNA: TGTGCCAGCAGCTACCGGGGGAACTCGAACACTGAAGCTTTCTTT; CDR3: CASSYRGNSNTEAFF; J: TRBJ1-1; V: TRBV7-6; D: NA; size: NA
DNA: TGTGCCTGGACCCCGGACAGGGTGAACACTGAAGCTTTCTTT; CDR3: CAWTPDRVNTEAFF; J: TRBJ1-1; V: TRBV30; D: TRBD1; size: NA
DNA: TGTGCCAGTAGACCTGCGGCGAACACCGGGGAGCTGTTTTTT; CDR3: CASRPAANTGELFF; J: TRBJ2-2; V: TRBV19; D: NA; size: NA
DNA: TGTGCCAGCAGCCAAGAATTAGTAGGGAGTTACAATGAGCAGTTCTTC; CDR3: CASSQELVGSYNEQFF; J: TRBJ2-1; V: TRBV4-2; D: NA; size: NA
DNA: TGCAGTGCCTTAGGGGACACTGAAGCTTTCTTT; CDR3: CSALGDTEAFF; J: TRBJ1-1; V: TRBV20-1; D: NA; size: NA
DNA: TGTGCCAGCAGCCAAGTCACAGGATCTGTGGCTGAAAAACTGTTTTTT; CDR3: CASSQVTGSVAEKLFF; J: TRBJ1-4; V: TRBV3-1/TRBV3-2; D: NA; size: NA
DNA: TGCGCCAGCAGCTTGACCGCCGGACAGGGAGGATATGAAAAACTGTTTTTT; CDR3: CASSLTAGQGGYEKLFF; J: TRBJ1-4; V: TRBV5-1; D: TRBD1; size: NA
DNA: TGCGCCAGCAGCTCTCGAGGGCGGGGGGGCCCCGATACGCAGTATTTT; CDR3: CASSSRGRGGPDTQYF; J: TRBJ2-3; V: TRBV5-1; D: TRBD2; size: NA
DNA: TGCGCCAGCAGCCAGTTTGGAGGCACAGAGAACACCATATATTTT; CDR3: CASSQFGGTENTIYF; J: TRBJ1-3; V: TRBV5-1; D: NA; size: NA
DNA: TGTGCCAGCAGATCTCCTAATCAGCCCCAGCATTTT; CDR3: CASRSPNQPQHF; J: TRBJ1-5; V: TRBV28; D: NA; size: NA
DNA: TGTGCCAGTAGTATAGATCTGGCGGCACCTCGGGACACTGAAGCTTTCTTT; CDR3: CASSIDLAAPRDTEAFF; J: TRBJ1-1; V: TRBV19; D: NA; size: NA
DNA: TGCGCCAGCAGCTTGTCCTGGGGGGGTACCACAGATACGCAGTATTTT; CDR3: CASSLSWGGTTDTQYF; J: TRBJ2-3; V: TRBV5-1; D: TRBD2; size: NA
DNA: TGTGCCAGCTCACCAGACAGGGGAAACACCGGGGAGCTGTTTTTT; CDR3: CASSPDRGNTGELFF; J: TRBJ2-2; V: TRBV18; D: TRBD1; size: NA
DNA: TGTGCCAGCAGTTATCGACAGGGGGGCGAAAAACTGTTTTTT; CDR3: CASSYRQGGEKLFF; J: TRBJ1-4; V: TRBV6-5; D: TRBD1; size: once
DNA: TGTGCCAGCAGTGTACTGGGAGGAGATACGCAGTATTTT; CDR3: CASSVLGGDTQYF; J: TRBJ2-3; V: TRBV6-4; D: NA; size: NA
DNA: TGTGCCAGTAGCCTGGGGGAGGTGGGTCAGCCCCAGCATTTT; CDR3: CASSLGEVGQPQHF; J: TRBJ1-5; V: TRBV19; D: NA; size: NA
DNA: TGTGCCAGCTCACCACCGTCGGCGGGGCGCCGGGATGAGCAGTTCTTC; CDR3: CASSPPSAGRRDEQFF; J: TRBJ2-1; V: TRBV18; D: NA; size: NA
DNA: TGTGCCTCCGTCGAGGACAGATCTAATGAAAAACTGTTTTTT; CDR3: CASVEDRSNEKLFF; J: TRBJ1-4; V: TRBV15; D: NA; size: NA
DNA: TGTGCCAGCAGCCAAGACAGGGGGCCTTACAATGAGCAGTTCTTC; CDR3: CASSQDRGPYNEQFF; J: TRBJ2-1; V: TRBV3-1/TRBV3-2; D: TRBD1; size: NA
DNA: TGCGCCAGCAGTGAATCAGGTAATCAGCCCCAGCATTTT; CDR3: CASSESGNQPQHF; J: TRBJ1-5; V: TRBV10-1; D: NA; size: NA
DNA: TGTGCCAGCAGCAGGACAGGGGGTGGTGGCTACACCTTC; CDR3: CASSRTGGGGYTF; J: TRBJ1-2; V: TRBV6-5; D: TRBD1; size: few
DNA: TGTGCCAGCAGCTTAAGCCCCCCCCGGGGGGCGCGGGACACTGAAGCTTTCTTT; CDR3: CASSLSPPRGARDTEAFF; J: TRBJ1-1; V: TRBV7-6; D: NA; size: NA
DNA: TGTGCCAGCTCACCACCCGCAGCGGGAGAGGACATTCAGTACTTC; CDR3: CASSPPAAGEDIQYF; J: TRBJ2-4; V: TRBV18; D: TRBD2; size: NA
DNA: TGCGCCAGCAGCCAAGCTCTGGACAGCGGAAGACAGCCCCAGCATTTT; CDR3: CASSQALDSGRQPQHF; J: TRBJ1-5; V: TRBV4-1; D: NA; size: NA
DNA: TGTGCCAGCAGTTACGGGAACAGGGCCACTTTCCAAGAGACCCAGTACTTC; CDR3: CASSYGNRATFQETQYF; J: TRBJ2-5; V: TRBV6-2/TRBV6-3; D: NA; size: once
DNA: TGTGCCAGCAGCCATTCCCGACAGGGCCGAGGTGAAAAACTGTTTTTT; CDR3: CASSHSRQGRGEKLFF; J: TRBJ1-4; V: TRBV14; D: TRBD1; size: NA
DNA: TGTGCCAGCAGTTTTGACAGGAACACTGAAGCTTTCTTT; CDR3: CASSFDRNTEAFF; J: TRBJ1-1; V: TRBV12-3/TRBV12-4; D: NA; size: NA
DNA: TGTGCCAGCAGATTGACAGGGTCCGGCTACACCTTC; CDR3: CASRLTGSGYTF; J: TRBJ1-2; V: TRBV2; D: TRBD1; size: NA
DNA: TGTGCCAGCAGCGGGATAGGGCAGGGGGAGGCTTTCTTT; CDR3: CASSGIGQGEAFF; J: TRBJ1-1; V: TRBV3-1/TRBV3-2; D: TRBD1; size: NA
DNA: TGCGCCAGCAGCTTGGGGGGACTAGCGGTGGCCGGGGAGCTGTTTTTT; CDR3: CASSLGGLAVAGELFF; J: TRBJ2-2; V: TRBV5-1; D: TRBD2; size: NA
DNA: TGTGCCAGCTCACCCCTGGACAGGGGGCCTGATACGCAGTATTTT; CDR3: CASSPLDRGPDTQYF; J: TRBJ2-3; V: TRBV18; D: TRBD1; size: NA
DNA: TGTGCCAGCAGCTTAGCAGAAGGCGGGGGTCGGAGGAACACTGAAGCTTTCTTT; CDR3: CASSLAEGGGRRNTEAFF; J: TRBJ1-1; V: TRBV7-9; D: NA; size: NA
DNA: TGCGCCAGCAGCCCGGACGGGACAGCTCTGGGGGAGACCCAGTACTTC; CDR3: CASSPDGTALGETQYF; J: TRBJ2-5; V: TRBV5-1; D: TRBD1; size: NA